Following are 6 T cell receptor beta chains from one sample sequenced in a study of post-analysis software for immune sequencing data. Study-wide points: With TRBV5-6, TRBV5-1 and TRBV20-1 included, about five TRBV segments were more frequent in patients than in controls.

The antigens of these receptors remain unknown. Each TCR beta cDNA library carried unique molecular identifiers. TCRdb recomputed calls from the PCR reads with MiXCR, one row per CDR3 protein. Of more than 450,000 distinct CDR3 sequences listed, roughly 34% were seen once; the top ten hold around 6.1%. Sequencing was performed on blood. These receptor sequences come from a girl aged 2-17 years with multiple sclerosis.

In this sample, this clonotype turned up a few times. The chain carries TRBV12-3 or TRBV12-4 and TRBJ2-7; weak D call: TRBD1 (5 bases). The CDR3 spans 15 residues. V shed 0 bases and J shed 7 bases, with 16 bases lying between them. The chain's CDR3 is CASSLARVNDNEQYF. The DNA of the CDR3 is TGTGCCAGCAGTTTAGCCAGGGTCAATGACAATGAGCAGTACTTC.

This clonotype was seen ten or more times. The V and J genes are TRBV12-3 or TRBV12-4 and TRBJ2-7, with TRBD2 as a possible D gene (5 bases). Trimming shortened V by 5 bases and J by 7 bases, and 9 bases separated the two germline ends. The CDR3 is 11 residues long. CDR3 protein: CASSPGGEQYF. In DNA, the CDR3 is TGTGCCAGCAGTCCCGGCGGGGAGCAGTACTTC.

About this clonotype itself: An end of the junction does not agree with germline; a read error may underlie this. V usage is TRBV6-5 and J usage is TRBJ2-3; no clear D gene. Germline loops: CDR1 MNHEY, CDR2 SVGAGI. The CDR3 consists of 12 residues. The CDR3 nucleotides read TGTACCAGCAGTCGTTCTCCGGATACGCAGTATTTT. It codes for CTSSRSPDTQYF.

This clonotype turned up a few times. This chain joins TRBV7-2 and TRBJ2-1; a weak D match, TRBD1 (6 bases). V lost 4 bases and J 2 bases, leaving 9 bases between the germline ends. This CDR3 has 14 residues. The germline CDR1 and CDR2 sequences are SGHTA and FQGNSA. The CDR3 reads CASSYTGPYNEQFF. As DNA, the CDR3 is TGTGCCAGCAGCTACACAGGGCCCTACAATGAGCAGTTCTTC. The whole variable domain, filled in from reference TRBV7-2 and TRBJ2-1, reads GAGVSQSPSNKVTEKGKDVELRCDPISGHTALYWYRQSLGQGLEFLIYFQGNSAPDKSGLPSDRFSAERTGGSVSTLTIQRTQQEDSAVYLCASSYTGPYNEQFFGPGTRLTVL.

This clonotype was seen a few times. V gene TRBV7-9 combines with J gene TRBJ1-2, with D possibly matching TRBD1 (5 bases). CDR1 SEHNR and CDR2 FQNEAQ come from the germline V gene (reference sequence). V lost 5 bases to trimming and J lost 8 bases, with 21 bases between them. This CDR3 has 15 residues. The CDR3 spells CASSLVGGDWHGYTF. CDR3 nucleotide sequence: TGTGCCAGCAGCCTTGTCGGGGGGGATTGGCACGGCTACACCTTC.

This clonotype has only a few counts. The chain has TRBV20-1 and TRBJ2-7, with D possibly TRBD1 on 6 matching bases. The J call is doubtful: the DNA matches TRBJ2-5 better. Germline assignment: CDR1 DFQATT and CDR2 SNEGSKA (reference sequence). The length of the CDR3 is 17 residues. The chain's CDR3 is CSARAPLRTDLGETQYF. CDR3 nucleotides: TGCAGTGCTAGAGCACCCCTCCGGACAGACCTTGGGGAGACCCAGTACTTC.